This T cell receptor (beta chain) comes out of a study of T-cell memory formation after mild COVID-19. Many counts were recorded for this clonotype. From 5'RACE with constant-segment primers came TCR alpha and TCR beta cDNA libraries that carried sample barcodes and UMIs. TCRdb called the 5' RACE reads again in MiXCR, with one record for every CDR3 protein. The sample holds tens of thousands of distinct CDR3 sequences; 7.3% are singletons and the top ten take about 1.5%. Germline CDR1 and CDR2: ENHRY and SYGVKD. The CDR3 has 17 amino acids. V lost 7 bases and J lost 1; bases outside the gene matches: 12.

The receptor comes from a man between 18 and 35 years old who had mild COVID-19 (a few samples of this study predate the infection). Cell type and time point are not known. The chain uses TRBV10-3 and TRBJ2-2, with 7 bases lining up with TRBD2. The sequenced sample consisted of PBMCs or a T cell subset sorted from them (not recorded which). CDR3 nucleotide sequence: TGTGCCATCATGGCTAGCGGTGGTTATAGGAACACCGGGGAGCTGTTTTTT. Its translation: CAIMASGGYRNTGELFF.